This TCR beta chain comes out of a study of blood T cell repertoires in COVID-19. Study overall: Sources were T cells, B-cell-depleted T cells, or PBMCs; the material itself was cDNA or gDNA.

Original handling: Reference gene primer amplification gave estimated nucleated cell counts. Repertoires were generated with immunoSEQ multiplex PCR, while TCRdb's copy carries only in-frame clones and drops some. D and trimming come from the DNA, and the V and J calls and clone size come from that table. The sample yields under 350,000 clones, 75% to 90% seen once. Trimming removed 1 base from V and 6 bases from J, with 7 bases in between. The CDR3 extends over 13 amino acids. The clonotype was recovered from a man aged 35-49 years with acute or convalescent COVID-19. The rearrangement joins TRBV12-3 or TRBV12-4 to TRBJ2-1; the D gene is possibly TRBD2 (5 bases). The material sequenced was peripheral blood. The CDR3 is CASSLGGGNEQFF. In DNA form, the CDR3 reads TGTGCCAGCAGTTTAGGCGGAGGCAATGAGCAGTTCTTC.